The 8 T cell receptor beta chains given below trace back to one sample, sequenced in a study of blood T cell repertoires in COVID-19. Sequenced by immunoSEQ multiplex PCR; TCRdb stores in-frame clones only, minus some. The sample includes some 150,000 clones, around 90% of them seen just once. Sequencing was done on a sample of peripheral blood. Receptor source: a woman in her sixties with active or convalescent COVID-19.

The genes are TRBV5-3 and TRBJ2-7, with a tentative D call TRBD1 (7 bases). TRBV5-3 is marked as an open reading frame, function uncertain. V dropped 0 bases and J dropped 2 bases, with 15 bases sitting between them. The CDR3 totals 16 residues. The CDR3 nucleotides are TGTGCCAGAAGCTTGGCTCGGCGGGACAGAGCCTACGAGCAGTACTTC. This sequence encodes CARSLARRDRAYEQYF.

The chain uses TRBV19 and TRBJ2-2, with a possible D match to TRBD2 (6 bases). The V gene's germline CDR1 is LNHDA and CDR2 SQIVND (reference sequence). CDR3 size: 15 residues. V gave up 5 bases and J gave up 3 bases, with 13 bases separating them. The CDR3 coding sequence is TGTGCCAGTAGTCTATTGGGGGACTACACCGGGGAGCTGTTTTTT. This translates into CASSLLGDYTGELFF. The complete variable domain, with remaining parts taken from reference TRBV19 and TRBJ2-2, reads DGGITQSPKYLFRKEGQNVTLSCEQNLNHDAMYWYRQDPGQGLRLIYYSQIVNDFQKGDIAEGYSVSREKKESFPLTVTSAQKNPTAFYLCASSLLGDYTGELFFGEGSRLTVL.

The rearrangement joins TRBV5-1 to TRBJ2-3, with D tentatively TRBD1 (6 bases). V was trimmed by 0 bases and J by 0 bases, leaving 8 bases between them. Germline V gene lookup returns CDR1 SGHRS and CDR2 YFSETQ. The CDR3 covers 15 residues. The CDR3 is CASSLVQGSTDTQYF. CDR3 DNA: TGCGCCAGCAGCTTGGTGCAGGGGAGCACAGATACGCAGTATTTT.

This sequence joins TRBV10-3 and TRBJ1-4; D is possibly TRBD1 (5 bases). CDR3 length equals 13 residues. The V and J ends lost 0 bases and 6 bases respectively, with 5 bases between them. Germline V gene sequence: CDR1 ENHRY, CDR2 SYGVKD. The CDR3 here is CAISESGDEKLFF. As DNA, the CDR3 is TGTGCCATCAGTGAGTCAGGGGATGAAAAACTGTTTTTT.

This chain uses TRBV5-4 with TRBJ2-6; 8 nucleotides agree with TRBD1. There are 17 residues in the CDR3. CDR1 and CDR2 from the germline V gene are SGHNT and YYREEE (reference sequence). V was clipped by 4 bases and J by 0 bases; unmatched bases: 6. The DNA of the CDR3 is TGTGCCAGCAGCGAGGGGACAGGCAACTCTGGGGCCAACGTCCTGACTTTC. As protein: CASSEGTGNSGANVLTF.

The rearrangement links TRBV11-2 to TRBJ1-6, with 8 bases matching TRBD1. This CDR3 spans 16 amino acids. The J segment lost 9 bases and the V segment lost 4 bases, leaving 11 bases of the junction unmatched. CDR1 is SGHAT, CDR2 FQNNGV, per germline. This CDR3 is CASSSLTGALGSPLHF. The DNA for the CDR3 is TGTGCCAGCAGCTCCTTGACAGGGGCATTGGGTTCACCCCTCCACTTT.

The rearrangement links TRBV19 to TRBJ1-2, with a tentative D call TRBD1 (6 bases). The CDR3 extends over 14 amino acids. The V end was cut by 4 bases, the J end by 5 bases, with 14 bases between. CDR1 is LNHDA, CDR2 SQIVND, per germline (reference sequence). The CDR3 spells CASSTIGTLYGYTF. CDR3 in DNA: TGTGCCAGTAGTACGATCGGGACACTATATGGCTACACCTTC. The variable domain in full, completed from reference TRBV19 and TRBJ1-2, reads DGGITQSPKYLFRKEGQNVTLSCEQNLNHDAMYWYRQDPGQGLRLIYYSQIVNDFQKGDIAEGYSVSREKKESFPLTVTSAQKNPTAFYLCASSTIGTLYGYTFGSGTRLTVV.

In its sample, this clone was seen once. CDR3 coding DNA: TGCGCCAGCAGCTGGGGTGGAGGAGTCAACACTGAAGCTTTCTTT. Amino acids: CASSWGGGVNTEAFF. The chain uses TRBV4-1 and TRBJ1-1; D remains unclear. Germline CDR1 and CDR2: MGHRA and YSYEKL. Deletions cut 5 bases from V and 2 bases from J, with 15 bases between. The CDR3 loop spans 15 amino acids.